This T cell receptor (beta chain) originates from a study of blood T cells in healthy people across ages. The CDR3 length is 16 residues. CDR1 and CDR2 (germline): LGHDT, YNNKEL (reference sequence). Trimming removed 2 bases from V and 4 bases from J; junction bases left unmatched: 1. It was with a sample-barcoded 5' primer and a J-beta primer mix that a second PCR of roughly 7 to 12 cycles was run. One entry per CDR3 protein, called by TCRdb with MiXCR from the 5' RACE reads. The sample lists approximately 760,000 distinct CDR3 sequences, around 25% seen once, with more than 7.5% in the top ten. Another study also made use of these data, one on T cells of mothers and their children. That source notes: Reads recorded for TCR beta CDR3 numbered over 8.5 million per mother and several million per child.

The V and J genes are TRBV3-1 and TRBJ2-4, with 14 nucleotides matching TRBD2. The sample comprised blood. This TCR derives from a boy aged 5-17 years in good health. CDR3 residues: CASSQRTSGGKNIQYF. The DNA for the CDR3 is TGTGCCAGCAGCCAACGGACTAGCGGGGGGAAAAACATTCAGTACTTC.